The entry below describes one T cell receptor beta chain. Its antigen is not yet known. Base qualities are not at hand, and no much larger clone is one base apart. The library was made by the immunoSEQ multiplex PCR assay. The multiplex PCR relied on a mix of 60 forward primers for TCR Vbeta segments and 13 reverse primers for TCR Jbeta segments. The CDR3 region of rearranged TCR beta genes was amplified from genomic DNA with a multiplex PCR assay. The amplified TCR beta libraries were sequenced on the Illumina HiSeq System as 87-base-pair reads. The paper's processing steps were these. Across the 666 repertoires, a later analysis counted some 81 million unique TCR beta chains, roughly 11 million of which were shared by at least two donors. Raw reads were error-corrected and collapsed into unique sequences with a nearest-neighbor algorithm that merged closely related sequences to remove PCR and sequencing errors. CDR3 sequences were aligned to IMGT reference sequences to assign V, D and J gene segments. Each retained sequence needed at least a six-nucleotide match to both a V gene segment and a J gene segment. Rearrangements were classified as productive when the CDR3 lacked stop codons and remained in frame with V and J, and all other rearrangements were classified as non-productive. Following IMGT convention, CDR3 was defined as the stretch from the second conserved V-encoded cysteine to the conserved J-encoded phenylalanine. Sequences without an unambiguous match to a single V gene segment were excluded from the earlier analysis of about 630 of the donors. An earlier analysis of some 500 of the donors classified V segments as functional when productive rearrangements were above 56.7% and as segregating when the standard deviation between donors was above 5%. A statistical classification framework was developed to diagnose cytomegalovirus status using the catalog of TCR beta chain sequences. A later analysis assigned V and J genes by comparing TCR nucleotide sequences with IMGT/GENE-DB human TR gene sequences. Using the TCRdist pipeline, a later analysis assigned CDR3 sequences along with most-parsimonious VDJ recombination scenarios. A later analysis defined each TCR beta chain by its CDR3 amino acid sequence plus V-gene family, and excluded reads lacking a unique V-gene family. In a later analysis, 450 to 600 highly shared, low-generation-probability nucleotide sequences were removed to address suspected cross-contamination and a sequencing artifact. In a later analysis, a clonal expansion index for each public chain was calculated from normalized within-repertoire ranks of inferred template counts. In a later analysis, generation probabilities were computed with a VDJ recombination model fitted to out-of-frame rearrangements, and the resulting probabilities were checked against IGoR. Hypergeometric tests were used in a later analysis to score TCR-TCR, TCR-HLA and TCR-CMV co-occurrence, with a repertoire-size bias correction applied to the TCR pairs. False discovery rates were estimated in a later analysis by permuting HLA or CMV assignments 20 times. A later analysis grouped co-occurring TCRs with DBSCAN, adding TCRdist sequence similarity when clustering within HLA-allele-positive subsets. For co-occurrence clustering, repertoires with fewer than 30,000 or more than 120,000 public chains were excluded, along with about five repertoires with anomalous nucleotide sharing. TCRdb re-hosts the immuneACCESS table, in-frame sequences only. Its copies lack some clones; in the studies checked, an unresolved V gene accounts for under half of them, and the cause for the rest is not known. V, J and clone size were drawn from that table, and D and trimming were deduced from the DNA. The sample contains some 150,000 clones, roughly two thirds of them found a single time. 2.5% to 3% of the sample rests with the top ten.

Germline trimming amounts to 2 bases on V and 7 bases on J, with 2 as the count of junction bases outside the gene matches. For CDR1 and CDR2, the germline V gene lists SNHLY and FYNNEI. The CDR3 covers 14 residues, taking in both the cysteine and the phenylalanine. CDR3 DNA is the only sequence kept; it has 42 bases, read in frame from the first base. The sample is drawn from a study of cytomegalovirus exposure and HLA in healthy donors (dated by TCRdb to 2016 to 2017). In terms of the full investigation: In an earlier analysis of several hundred of the donors, roughly 300 Gb of sequence data and 90 million to 120 million unique TCR beta sequences from roughly 190 million T cells were reported. In a later genetic analysis, genome-wide SNP genotypes for about 55% of the roughly 700 donors were used, and that subset was treated as a discovery cohort. Typing coverage varied by locus: about 629-640 donors for A, B, C, DRB1 and DQB1; under 550 for DQA1; over 600 for DPA1; roughly 450 for DPB1. Every repertoire in the discovery cohort had been generated on one and the same sequencing platform. The genetic ancestry cluster associated with self-reported Caucasian donors included around 76% of the approximately 410 genotyped donors. The study was designed to test whether signatures of past pathogen exposure could be identified by cataloging public T cell receptors. In addition to the first cohort of 650 to 800 subjects, a separate validation cohort of under 150 different subjects was used. Because of strong linkage in the cohort, 5 or 6 DR-DQ haplotypes were treated as single units for association and clustering. An earlier analysis of roughly 580 of the donors used high-throughput TCR beta sequencing to judge whether each TCR beta V gene segment behaved as functional or pseudogenic. HLA typing included class I and class II loci at four-digit resolution. To predict cytomegalovirus infection status, the study combined high-throughput TCR immunosequencing, statistical association of individual TCRs with disease status, and machine learning. Donor age, sex, ethnicity and CMV serostatus were collected together with the repertoire data. Rather than using new phenotypic data, the later analysis identified candidate immune exposures from TCR beta sequences and from how often those sequences occurred across donors. Using immunosequencing, the study profiled T cell repertoires from about 620 subjects and related those repertoires to cytomegalovirus serostatus. Roughly 320 gigabases of sequencing data and around 85 million unique TCR sequences made up an early release that covered some 640 HLA-typed donors. A later analysis re-examined previously published TCR beta repertoires from several hundred donors and added high-resolution HLA genotyping to investigate patterns of TCR occurrence. Among about 400 genotyped donors of the cohort, an average of around 250,000 unique TCR beta nucleotide sequences was sequenced per donor, of which 15% to 20% were non-productive. What the work shows at the level of the full study, not this receptor alone: HLA typing was unavailable for some donors at each locus, so association tests used only the typed subset. According to the authors, the approach could potentially be generalized to other disease states and immunological phenotypes. A later analysis reported that several top co-occurrence clusters appeared linked to parvovirus B19, influenza, CMV and Epstein-Barr virus. The sequencing pipeline was judged likely to have produced a cluster of highly shared sequence variants as a technical artifact. Presence/absence analyses assumed roughly uniform sequencing depth across donors, an assumption that may not hold. In a later analysis, most CMV-associated TCR beta chains were found to appear HLA-restricted, with HLA associations seemingly driven largely by CMV exposure. According to a later genetic analysis, donors in an Asian-associated ancestry cluster had fewer N-insertions in productive TCRs than the approximately 700-donor mean. The study gave a list of around 170 TCR beta chains associated with cytomegalovirus. V-gene and J-gene trimming of TCR beta chains was associated with a missense DCLRE1C variant in a later genetic analysis, and the association was replicated in an independent cohort. A few of the identified cytomegalovirus-associated TCR beta chains were confirmed in vitro to be specific for cytomegalovirus antigens. Immune exposure information for the cohort was limited to CMV serostatus. In this cohort, only TCR beta chains were sequenced, and detectable features were limited by the absence of alpha or paired-chain data. Some IMGT-functional V segments, including TRBV6-2 and TRBV6-3, could not be told apart with the 87-base-pair reads, so those segments were excluded. Specific HLA alleles were associated with over 15,000 TCR beta sequences at a false discovery rate of 0.05 in a later analysis. A later analysis found that HLA-associated TCR beta chains were more clonally expanded and had lower generation probabilities than equally common non-associated chains. In a later analysis, TCR association rates were found to vary across HLA loci, with the most associated TCRs seen for DRB1 alleles and the fewest for HLA-C alleles. Roughly 15 rarely observed V segments, including chromosome 9 orphons, were excluded from the earlier analysis of a few hundred of the donors because counts were too low. When HLA alleles, especially DR and DQ, strongly co-occurred, attributing TCR associations to individual alleles was difficult. Cytomegalovirus status was reported to be diagnosed by the classifier with high specificity and sensitivity in both the original and validation cohorts. Broadly in line with IMGT annotations, most TCR beta V segments showed up in productive rearrangements about 90% or about 30% of the time in an earlier analysis of approximately 600 of the donors. A further reported finding was that TCR beta sequences accurately predicted the HLA-A and HLA-B alleles for most subjects in the first cohort. Most TCR sequences were observed very rarely across donors, whereas some public TCRs were present in many individuals. Correlated functional status among segregating V segments might be attributable to linkage disequilibrium, but an unknown experimental factor could not be ruled out.

The cohort comprised under 700 healthy bone marrow donors. All cohort members were sampled while nominally healthy, although unrecorded immune exposures were likely present. The donor tested CMV seronegative and was one of the 352 seronegative cohort members. Each donor provided a peripheral blood sample, and peripheral blood mononuclear cells were used for TCR beta sequencing. Genomic DNA extraction from the blood cell samples was performed with the Qiagen DNeasy Blood Extraction Kit. This chain joins TRBV2 to TRBJ1-6, with 7 bases in between that match TRBD1. The TCR comes from a woman in her twenties or thirties in good health and CMV-seronegative. Input material: PBMCs. This receptor carries the CDR3 CASSERQGNSPLHF. The DNA is TGTGCCAGCAGTGAAAGACAGGGAAATTCACCCCTCCACTTT.